The 6 T cell receptor beta chains reported below all come from one sample, sequenced in a study of OX40 agonist ivuxolimab in advanced cancers. Sequenced by immunoSEQ multiplex PCR; TCRdb stores in-frame clones only, minus some. Found here are tens of thousands of clones, 80% to 90% of them singletons; the top ten hold 14%. This specimen was CD4+ or CD8+ T cells sorted from blood, taken in a trial of the OX40 agonist ivuxolimab. These receptors all stem from an adult with an advanced solid tumor such as melanoma, head and neck, liver or kidney cancer.

V is TRBV12-2 and J is TRBJ2-7; the DNA was not compared with TRBD1, the D call given in the table. TRBV12-2 is a known pseudogene. There are 13 residues in the CDR3. The CDR3 region is CASRLQGVHEQYF. The CDR3 bases are TGTGCAAGTCGCCTACAGGGTGTCCACGAGCAGTACTTC.

The V gene is TRBV19, the J gene TRBJ1-1; D unresolved. The V end was cut by 2 bases, the J end by 2 bases, with 15 bases between. The germline V gene has CDR1 LNHDA and CDR2 SQIVND (reference sequence). The CDR3 length is 16 residues. CDR3 nucleotides: TGTGCCAGTAGTATACCCCGCGGGGAGGGAAACACTGAAGCTTTCTTT. Its translation is CASSIPRGEGNTEAFF.

V usage is TRBV19 and J usage is TRBJ2-7; D is undetermined. Trimming removed 0 bases at V and 0 bases at J, with 6 bases between. CDR3 length: 14 residues. Germline V gene data show CDR1 as LNHDA and CDR2 as SQIVND (reference sequence). The CDR3 coding sequence is TGTGCCAGTAGTATAGATGTGATCTCCTACGAGCAGTACTTC. Protein sequence: CASSIDVISYEQYF.

The CDR3 is CASRPTGGNEKLFF. The CDR3 bases are TGTGCCAGCAGACCGACAGGGGGCAATGAAAAACTGTTTTTT. This chain uses TRBV11-2 with TRBJ1-4, with TRBD1 matching over 10 bases. With V trimmed by 6 bases and J by 5 bases, 3 bases remained unmatched. The CDR3 length is 14 residues. Germline CDR1 is SGHAT and CDR2 is FQNNGV.

V usage is TRBV30 and J usage is TRBJ1-2; possible D gene TRBD1, 5 bases. The CDR3 is made up of 11 amino acids. In germline, CDR1 is GTSNPN, CDR2 SVGIG (reference sequence). Trimming took off 3 bases at V and 8 bases at J, with 10 bases between the two ends. CDR3 coding DNA: TGTGCCTGGAGGACAGCGTGGGGCTACACCTTC. Encoded protein: CAWRTAWGYTF. The whole variable domain, remainder taken from reference TRBV30 and TRBJ1-2, is SQTIHQWPATLVQPVGSPLSLECTVEGTSNPNLYWYRQAAGRGLQLLFYSVGIGQISSEVPQNLSASRPQDRQFILSSKKLLLSDSGFYLCAWRTAWGYTFGSGTRLTVV.

The V and J genes are TRBV6-5 and TRBJ1-1; 10 bases align to TRBD1. Germline lookup yields CDR1 MNHEY and CDR2 SVGAGI. The CDR3 is 15 residues long. V lost 6 bases to trimming and J lost 4 bases; unmatched junction nucleotides: 8. The CDR3 region is CASSATGGLGTEAFF. DNA for the CDR3: TGTGCCAGCAGCGCGACAGGGGGCCTAGGCACTGAAGCTTTCTTT.